Presented here are 31 T cell receptor beta chains from one specimen sequenced in a study of OX40 agonist ivuxolimab in advanced cancers. The repertoire was sequenced with immunoSEQ multiplex PCR; TCRdb's copy has only in-frame clones and lacks some. In the table there are around 80,000 clones, roughly 90% of which are singletons. Here the sequenced sample was CD4+ or CD8+ T cells sorted from blood, taken in a trial of the OX40 agonist ivuxolimab. These receptors all come from an adult with an advanced solid tumor such as melanoma, head and neck, liver or kidney cancer.

The chain joins TRBV5-4 to TRBJ2-5; perhaps TRBD1 as D (5 bases). The J call is uncertain, as TRBJ2-7 better fits the DNA end. Germline values: CDR1 SGHNT, CDR2 YYREEE (reference sequence). CDR3 length: 15 amino acids. The CDR3 sequence: CASSRGHPGSYEQYF. CDR3 DNA sequence: TGTGCCAGCAGCCGTGGACACCCCGGCTCCTACGAGCAGTACTTC.

The chain has TRBV2 and TRBJ2-4; 10 bases fit TRBD1. The CDR3 loop spans 13 amino acids. The J segment lost 8 bases and the V segment lost 5 bases, leaving 3 bases of the junction unmatched. Germline CDR1 SNHLY, CDR2 FYNNEI. This CDR3 reads CASSTGQGDIQYF. CDR3 in DNA: TGTGCCAGCAGTACAGGACAGGGGGACATTCAGTACTTC.

The V gene is TRBV5-1, the J gene TRBJ2-1; 7 positions agree with TRBD2. J was trimmed by 5 bases and V by 6 bases; bases with no gene match: 5. CDR1 and CDR2 from the germline V gene are SGHRS and YFSETQ. This CDR3 has 13 amino acids. The CDR3 DNA is TGCGCCAGCAATAATCTAGCGGACAATGAGCAGTTCTTC. Its protein is CASNNLADNEQFF.

The chain couples TRBV28 to TRBJ2-5; D unclear. The CDR3 extends over 15 amino acids. Deletions cut 5 bases from V and 1 base from J, with 14 bases between. Per the germline V gene, CDR1 is MDHEN and CDR2 is SYDVKM. CDR3 residues: CASSPRLLLQETQYF. CDR3 coding DNA: TGTGCCAGCAGTCCCCGATTGCTACTCCAAGAGACCCAGTACTTC.

This chain links TRBV10-1 with TRBJ1-4, with D uncertain. The germline V gene encodes CDR1 WNHNN and CDR2 SYGVQD (reference sequence). Between the trimmed V and J ends, which lost 6 bases and 4 bases, there was a span of 15 bases. The CDR3 length is 15 residues. The DNA of the CDR3 is TGCGCCAGCAGCCCGACACGGCATGGTAATGAAAAACTGTTTTTT. It yields the protein CASSPTRHGNEKLFF.

This clone was seen once. This chain uses TRBV6-1 with TRBJ1-2; tentatively, D is TRBD1 (5 bases). The germline CDR1 and CDR2 sequences are MNHNS and SASEGT. This CDR3 comprises 12 residues. Trimming stripped 5 bases from V and 8 bases from J, with 12 bases between. CDR3 coding DNA: TGTGCCAGCAGTTGGGGGGTGAACGGCTACACCTTC. Its translation is CASSWGVNGYTF.

The chain uses TRBV4-1 and TRBJ2-1; D may correspond to TRBD1 or TRBD2 (5 bases each). The CDR3 is made up of 12 amino acids. Germline values: CDR1 MGHRA, CDR2 YSYEKL. With 4 bases removed from V and 12 bases from J, the gap between germline ends came to 13 bases. The CDR3 DNA reads TGCGCCAGCAGCCGAAACGATGGGGGGCAGTTCTTC. It is translated as CASSRNDGGQFF.

The J gene is TRBJ1-3, the V gene TRBV9; TRBD1 agrees at 11 bases. The V and J ends lost 3 bases and 2 bases, in that order; junction bases with no gene match: 4. The CDR3 length is 16 residues. Germline V lookup: CDR1 SGDLS, CDR2 YYNGEE. The chain's CDR3 is CASSASGQGAGNTIYF. The CDR3 coding sequence is TGTGCCAGCAGCGCCTCGGGACAGGGGGCTGGAAACACCATATATTTT.

The chain couples TRBV27 to TRBJ2-1; D unclear. This CDR3 contains 14 residues. With 7 bases removed from V and 0 bases from J, the gap between germline ends came to 10 bases. CDR1 and CDR2 (germline): MNHEY, SMNVEV (reference sequence). The CDR3 DNA reads as TGTGCCAGCAAGGATCTGAGCTCCTACAATGAGCAGTTCTTC. Its translation is CASKDLSSYNEQFF.

As DNA, the CDR3 is TGTGCCAGCAGCCCCAGTACAGATACGCAGTATTTT. The encoded protein is CASSPSTDTQYF. The chain joins TRBV11-2 to TRBJ2-3; no clear D. The germline V and J ends were trimmed by 5 bases and 3 bases, with 6 bases remaining between them. The CDR3 is 12 residues long. Germline CDR1 reads SGHAT; CDR2 reads FQNNGV.

This CDR3 reads CASSIADTGELFF. In DNA form, the CDR3 reads TGTGCCAGCTCAATAGCAGACACCGGGGAGCTGTTTTTT. The rearrangement uses TRBV18 and TRBJ2-2; D is uncertain. Looked up from germline, CDR1 is KGHSH and CDR2 is LQKENI. This CDR3 contains 13 residues. V was cut by 5 bases and J by 3 bases, with 7 bases left in between.

J is TRBJ2-3 and V is TRBV25-1, with D possibly matching TRBD2 (5 bases). CDR1 and CDR2 (germline): MGHDK, SYGVNS. CDR3 length: 14 amino acids. Trimming took off 5 bases at V and 4 bases at J, with 13 bases between the two ends. The CDR3 loop is CASSFYGGPDTQYF. Here the CDR3 DNA reads TGTGCCAGCAGTTTTTATGGAGGCCCAGATACGCAGTATTTT.

The rearrangement links TRBV7-8 to TRBJ2-2, with 8 bases identical to TRBD1. The CDR3 extends over 16 amino acids. The J segment lost 6 bases and the V segment lost 1 base, leaving 7 bases of the junction unmatched. Germline V gene lookup returns CDR1 SGHVS and CDR2 FQNEAQ. The CDR3 reads CASSLGQGLTAGELFF. DNA for the CDR3: TGTGCCAGCAGCTTAGGACAGGGGCTGACAGCCGGGGAGCTGTTTTTT.

The V call is TRBV18, the J call TRBJ1-2, with 9 bases lining up with TRBD1. CDR1 is KGHSH, CDR2 LQKENI, per germline. With V trimmed by 9 bases and J by 3 bases, 5 bases remained unmatched. The CDR3 spans 13 residues. CDR3 nucleotide sequence: TGTGCCAGTACAGGGGGCTACGACTATGGCTACACCTTC. This encodes CASTGGYDYGYTF. The full variable domain, rest sourced from reference TRBV18 and TRBJ1-2, is NAGVMQNPRHLVRRRGQEARLRCSPMKGHSHVYWYRQLPEEGLKFMVYLQKENIIDESGMPKERFSAEFPKEGPSILRIQQVVRGDSAAYFCASTGGYDYGYTFGSGTRLTVV.

CDR3 residues: CASSEEVLSYEQYF. Written as DNA, the CDR3 is TGTGCCAGCAGCGAGGAGGTTCTCTCCTACGAGCAGTACTTC. This rearrangement joins TRBV5-4 to TRBJ2-7; perhaps TRBD2 as D (5 bases). Per germline, CDR1 SGHNT and CDR2 YYREEE (reference sequence). CDR3 length: 14 amino acids. The ends were cut back, 4 bases at V and 0 bases at J, with 11 bases in the middle. The variable domain in full, with the rest retrieved from reference TRBV5-4 and TRBJ2-7, is ETGVTQSPTHLIKTRGQQVTLRCSSQSGHNTVSWYQQALGQGPQFIFQYYREEENGRGNFPPRFSGLQFPNYSSELNVNALELDDSALYLCASSEEVLSYEQYFGPGTRLTVT.

The gene calls are TRBV30 and TRBJ2-3, with a tentative D call TRBD2 (5 bases). This CDR3 region has 12 residues. With 3 bases removed from V and 2 bases from J, the gap between germline ends came to 6 bases. Per the germline V gene, CDR1 is GTSNPN and CDR2 is SVGIG (reference sequence). The CDR3 loop reads CAWREATDTQYF. CDR3 in DNA: TGTGCCTGGAGGGAGGCCACAGATACGCAGTATTTT.

This chain links TRBV6-5 with TRBJ1-6; the match to TRBD1 covers 7 bases. Germline V gives CDR1 MNHEY, CDR2 SVGAGI. The length of the CDR3 is 16 residues. The ends lost 6 bases at V and 6 bases at J; junction bases unmatched: 11. The CDR3 DNA is TGTGCCAGCAGCTACCTTATAGGGGGCGGTAATTCACCCCTCCACTTT. Translating it yields CASSYLIGGGNSPLHF.

The chain recombines TRBV2 with TRBJ2-2, with 11 bases that match TRBD2. The CDR3 runs 15 residues. The J segment lost 7 bases and the V segment lost 5 bases, leaving 6 bases of the junction unmatched. In germline, CDR1 is SNHLY, CDR2 FYNNEI. As DNA, the CDR3 is TGTGCCAGCAGTCTTGGGACTAGCGGAGGCGGGGAGCTGTTTTTT. This codes for CASSLGTSGGGELFF.

This chain joins TRBV7-2 and TRBJ1-5; D perhaps matches TRBD1 (6 bases). The V gene lost 5 bases and the J gene lost 3 bases, with 11 bases spanning the gap. This CDR3 is built from 14 residues. Germline V gene sequence: CDR1 SGHTA, CDR2 FQGNSA. The CDR3 sequence: CASSPGTPNQPQHF. CDR3 nucleotide sequence: TGTGCCAGCAGCCCCGGGACACCCAATCAGCCCCAGCATTTT. The full variable domain, its missing parts supplied by reference TRBV7-2 and TRBJ1-5, is GAGVSQSPSNKVTEKGKDVELRCDPISGHTALYWYRQSLGQGLEFLIYFQGNSAPDKSGLPSDRFSAERTGGSVSTLTIQRTQQEDSAVYLCASSPGTPNQPQHFGDGTRLSIL.

The rearrangement uses TRBV6-1 and TRBJ2-7, with a tentative D call TRBD1 (7 bases). Germline values: CDR1 MNHNS, CDR2 SASEGT. The CDR3 length is 14 residues. V gave up 6 bases and J gave up 4 bases, with 16 bases separating them. CDR3 sequence: CASRTGDLLYEQYF. The CDR3 region has the DNA TGTGCCAGCAGAACAGGGGACTTACTATACGAGCAGTACTTC.

This chain links TRBV2 with TRBJ2-1, with D possibly TRBD2 on 6 matching bases. The CDR3 consists of 13 residues. V dropped 7 bases and J dropped 1 base, with 8 bases sitting between them. Per germline, CDR1 SNHLY and CDR2 FYNNEI. The CDR3 nucleotides read TGTGCCAGCACTCGGGGGTCCTACAATGAGCAGTTCTTC. Residues: CASTRGSYNEQFF.

V gene TRBV20-1 combines with J gene TRBJ2-5; D unclear. Trimming took off 3 bases at V and 1 base at J, with 3 bases between the two ends. Germline loops: CDR1 DFQATT, CDR2 SNEGSKA (reference sequence). The CDR3 runs to 11 residues. This CDR3 reads CSASRQETQYF. DNA of the CDR3: TGCAGTGCTAGCCGCCAAGAGACCCAGTACTTC.

The chain links TRBV2 to TRBJ1-5; perhaps TRBD1 as D (6 bases). The V and J ends lost 6 bases and 9 bases respectively, with 21 bases between them. The germline CDR1 and CDR2 sequences are SNHLY and FYNNEI. The CDR3 runs to 15 residues. CDR3 DNA sequence: TGTGCCAGCAGAAACAGGGAAGGGGGTTTAAGGCCCCAGCATTTT. This translates into CASRNREGGLRPQHF. Looking up the rest from reference TRBV2 and TRBJ1-5 gives the full variable domain: EPEVTQTPSHQVTQMGQEVILRCVPISNHLYFYWYRQILGQKVEFLVSFYNNEISEKSEIFDDQFSVERPDGSNFTLKIRSTKLEDSAMYFCASRNREGGLRPQHFGDGTRLSIL.

The gene calls are TRBV29-1 and TRBJ1-2, with TRBD1 identical over 9 bases. The CDR3 contains 15 residues. Germline values: CDR1 SQVTM, CDR2 ANQGSEA. V shed 5 bases, J shed 7 bases, and the junction held 14 bases outside the gene matches. The CDR3 protein is CSVQANNRGQGGYTF. CDR3 coding DNA: TGCAGCGTTCAAGCCAATAACAGGGGGCAAGGTGGCTACACCTTC.

The rearrangement links TRBV9 to TRBJ2-3; perhaps D is TRBD1 or TRBD2 (5 bases each). The germline CDR1 and CDR2 sequences are SGDLS and YYNGEE. This CDR3 is 16 amino acids long. V lost 4 bases and J lost 1, with 16 bases in between. DNA for the CDR3: TGTGCCAGCAGCCCGCCGGGGCCTCATCGCACAGATACGCAGTATTTT. Protein: CASSPPGPHRTDTQYF.

The chain couples TRBV7-6 to TRBJ2-3; possible D gene TRBD2, 6 bases. V gave up 0 bases and J gave up 5 bases, with 9 bases separating them. CDR3 length: 14 amino acids. Germline CDR1 SGHVS, CDR2 FNYEAQ. CDR3 sequence reads: CASSLARGRDTQYF. The CDR3 DNA follows: TGTGCCAGCAGCTTAGCGCGGGGTAGAGATACGCAGTATTTT.

This rearrangement joins TRBV19 to TRBJ2-2; D tentatively reads TRBD1 or TRBD2 (5 bases each). The CDR3 runs to 16 residues. The germline V gene has CDR1 LNHDA and CDR2 SQIVND (reference sequence). The V end lost 5 bases, the J end lost 5 bases, and 18 bases lay between the germline ends. The DNA of the CDR3 is TGTGCCAGTAGTCCTGCCCGGGGCGGGTTAACCGGGGAGCTGTTTTTT. Its protein is CASSPARGGLTGELFF.

This rearrangement joins TRBV6-6 to TRBJ2-7, with D unresolved. This CDR3 contains 13 residues. The V gene lost 10 bases and the J gene lost 3 bases, with 16 bases spanning the gap. Germline CDR1 MNHNY, CDR2 SVGAGI (reference sequence). CDR3 bases: TGTGCCACCGAAGACCTTGGGTACTACGAGCAGTACTTC. Translation gives CATEDLGYYEQYF.

The chain recombines TRBV14 with TRBJ2-3; TRBD1 matches 7 bases. With 5 bases clipped from V and 5 bases from J, the junction kept 13 bases outside the gene matches. The germline V gene encodes CDR1 SGHDN and CDR2 FVKESK. The CDR3 has 16 residues. The CDR3 sequence: CASSFTVAGGVDTQYF. CDR3 nucleotide sequence: TGTGCCAGCAGCTTTACGGTGGCAGGGGGAGTAGATACGCAGTATTTT.

This clone showed up just a few times. This chain links TRBV13 with TRBJ1-2; tentatively, D is TRBD1 (6 bases). The germline V gene has CDR1 PRHDT and CDR2 FYEKMQ (reference sequence). Trimming took 5 bases from V and 7 from J, leaving 17 bases between them. The CDR3 totals 14 residues. Here the CDR3 DNA reads TGTGCCAGCAGCCCGGGGACACCAACGGGTGGCTACACCTTC. This codes for CASSPGTPTGGYTF.

The V call is TRBV6-8, the J call TRBJ1-3, with TRBD1 matching over 7 bases. Germline assignment: CDR1 MNHGY and CDR2 SAAAGT. V lost 0 bases, J lost 0 bases, and 5 bases stayed unmatched. The CDR3 is made up of 17 amino acids. CDR3 amino acids: CASSYSIGTASGNTIYF. The CDR3 DNA reads TGTGCCAGCAGTTACTCAATCGGGACAGCCTCTGGAAACACCATATATTTT.